This T cell receptor beta chain was recovered during a study of CXCR3-negative and CXCR3-positive naive CD8 T cells. At the level of the study: The total count of TRB reads reached 110 million to 150 million, and each library contributed about 1.5 +/- 0.3 million.

The CDR3 spans 13 residues. Germline CDR1 SGHDN, CDR2 FVKESK. A remark on this clonotype: Its antigen is undetermined.

Regarding the study as a whole: When CXCR3-positive naive cells were set against CXCR3-negative naive cells, the former had more hydrophobic TRB CDR3s. Naive CXCR3-negative cells resembled naive CXCR3-positive cells in TRBV-TRBJ usage; memory cells differed.

UMI-labeled TRB cDNA libraries were prepared by 5' RACE. TCRdb reworked the 5' RACE reads into one entry per CDR3 protein, no DNA. This sample's clone table lists fewer than 95,000 distinct CDR3 sequences. The gene calls are TRBV14 and TRBJ1-6. The sequencing sample was made of naive CXCR3- CD8+ T cells from blood. Subset denoted: CD45RO-CCR7+CD27+CD95- naive CD8+ T cells lacking CXCR3 (TNR3-). The TCR sequence derives from a human donor in good health. Some clones in this sample may be carry-over from other donors' samples. CDR3: CASSPIQNSPLHF.